The clone carrying this T cell receptor (beta chain) was seen a few times. The sample belongs to a study of glioma-infiltrating T cells after dendritic cell vaccination. Study in general: The vaccine used monocyte-derived dendritic cells pulsed overnight with autologous tumor lysate.

Up to about 2 ug genomic DNA was used for TCRB CDR3 amplification. Method: immunoSEQ multiplex PCR; TCRdb's copy keeps in-frame clones and lacks some. The top ten clones hold around a sixth of a sample with 55,000 to 75,000 clones, roughly 83% of them seen once. Time point indicated: after dendritic cell vaccination, including at tumor progression/relapse. Specimen: blood, collected after dendritic cell vaccination. This receptor was obtained from a human donor with glioblastoma.

The CDR3 DNA sequence: TGTGCCAGCAATTCAGGGGACACTGAAGCTTTCTTT. It yields the protein CASNSGDTEAFF. The chain recombines TRBV6-1 with TRBJ1-1, with a tentative D call TRBD1 (6 bases). CDR1 is MNHNS, CDR2 SASEGT, per germline. The CDR3 totals 12 residues. Trimming stripped 7 bases from V and 3 bases from J, with 9 bases between.